This record covers a single T cell receptor (beta chain). This receptor's antigen is unknown. The record has no base qualities; no much larger clone is one base away. The data originate from a study of CD8 T cells in Susac syndrome (dated by TCRdb to between 2018 and 2021). Study-wide context: Whether CD8+ T cell activation and differentiation in Susac syndrome was antigen driven was tested using repertoire sequencing. The investigation overall reported the following: The number of individuals in the TCR sequencing and HLA analysis was acknowledged as relatively small.

RNA was extracted with the RNeasy kit and 0.5 to 1 ug was reverse transcribed using random hexamers. The immunoSEQ multiplex PCR assay, covering 54 Vbeta and 13 Jbeta segments, was used to amplify TCR beta CDR3 regions. Bias from PCR amplification was corrected by using a synthetic template baseline for primer optimization and for computational correction. Per the source publication's procedure: Reads were annotated to V, D and J genes according to IMGT and were analyzed with immunoSEQ Analyzer, with only productive sequences retained. Clonality was calculated as one minus the Shannon entropy normalized by log2 of the number of productive unique sequences. For each patient and control, public and private clones were evaluated within the 100 most prevalent clones. A clone was defined as Susac-specific if it was absent from the healthy and MS cohorts, from some 1,100 published viral clones and from other ImmuneACCESS disease sequences. The public reads were run again by TCRdb, first through fastp at Q25 and then through MiXCR, and only productive beta chains were kept. Every CDR3 protein is listed once, alongside the most common genes and DNA of its rows. TCRdb, rather than the study authors, made the V and J calls. The sample yields 180,000 or so distinct CDR3 sequences; around 96% were counted once. More than 0.1% of the sample lies in the top ten.

Based on the germline V gene, the CDR1 and CDR2 sequences are KGHSH and LQKENI. Trimming takes 3 bases from V and 6 bases from J, and the germline ends sit 12 bases apart. Including cysteine and phenylalanine, the CDR3 has 14 amino acids. Only the CDR3 DNA is retained, 42 bases long and in frame from the first base. Peripheral blood CD8+ and CD4+ T cells from healthy donors, Susac syndrome patients and multiple sclerosis patients were profiled by high-throughput TCR beta sequencing. Healthy donors were included as age- and sex-matched controls. Bulk CD8+ and CD4+ T cells were purified magnetically by negative isolation, whereas CD8+ TEMRA cells were enriched by FACS. Blood was drawn into EDTA tubes, processed within 24 hours, and PBMCs were isolated by density gradient centrifugation. PBMCs intended for TCR sequencing were frozen in liquid nitrogen and were later thawed in a 37 degrees C water bath. The sorted or isolated CD4+, CD8+ and CD8+ TEMRA cells had a purity of 90% or higher.

This TCR was recovered from a human donor in good health. The chain is made from TRBV18 and TRBJ1-5; the D gene remains uncertain. Input material: CD4+ T cells from PBMCs. The sequenced DNA is TGTGCCAGCTCACCGTCCAGACGGGGTCAGCCCCAGCATTTT. This gives the protein CASSPSRRGQPQHF.